The clone carrying this T cell receptor (beta chain) was detected a few times. The antigen is undetermined. The CDR3 sequence is 14 residues long. CDR1 is SQVTM and CDR2 is ANQGSEA in the germline V gene. Trimming removed 2 bases from V and 9 bases from J; junction bases left unmatched: 7. As the sequencing template, cDNA was produced by extracting RNA and reverse transcribing it. This table comes from immunoSEQ multiplex PCR, and its TCRdb copy is limited to in-frame clones, with some not included. The repertoire includes 110,000 to 150,000 clones, around 49% of them detected once, and around 1% sits in the top ten. This entry comes from a study of CD8+ T cells in alopecia areata. Notes on the study in general: Researchers report lesional scalp, most notably alopecia totalis/universalis, outstripped normal scalp in clonality.

T lymphocytes (CD4+ and CD8+) were sorted from PBMCs. This chain connects TRBV29-1 to TRBJ2-1; 10 bases agree with TRBD1. Here the sequenced sample was CD4+ T cells sorted from blood, taken at week 0. The clonotype comes from a human donor with alopecia areata. CDR3 sequence: CSVERTGGGSEQFF. The CDR3, as DNA: TGCAGCGTTGAACGGACAGGGGGGGGAAGTGAGCAGTTCTTC.